The 32 T cell receptor beta chains presented below share a single source sample, sequenced in a study of blood T cells in healthy people across ages. Using a J-beta primer mix together with a sample-barcoded 5' primer, a second PCR was run for roughly 7 to 11 cycles. Each CDR3 protein is one row after TCRdb ran MiXCR on the 5' RACE reads. The sample records roughly 1,800,000 distinct CDR3 sequences, about 49% being singletons. Specimen: blood. The receptors derive from a woman between 35 and 50 years old in good health.

This clonotype was observed a single time. The rearrangement uses TRBV4-2 and TRBJ2-2; 9 nucleotides match TRBD2. The CDR3 contains 20 residues. J was trimmed by 4 bases and V by 0 bases; bases with no gene match: 15. The V gene's germline CDR1 is LGHNA and CDR2 YNFKEQ. The CDR3 reads CASSQEKGLALVGSTGELFF. In nucleotides, the CDR3 is TGTGCCAGCAGCCAAGAGAAGGGACTAGCCCTGGTGGGTAGCACCGGGGAGCTGTTTTTT.

CDR3 in DNA: TGCAGTGCCACGCCCACCCAAGAGACCCAGTACTTC. Translating it yields CSATPTQETQYF. The chain employs TRBV20-1 and TRBJ2-5; D unclear. The CDR3 length is 12 residues. Trimming took off 6 bases at V and 1 base at J, with 9 bases between the two ends. Looked up from germline, CDR1 is DFQATT and CDR2 is SNEGSKA (reference sequence).

This clonotype was picked up a small number of times. The J gene is TRBJ2-1, the V gene TRBV29-1; D is uncertain. V was pared by 1 base and J by 4 bases, with 8 bases between. Germline V gene lookup returns CDR1 SQVTM and CDR2 ANQGSEA. The length of the CDR3 is 13 residues. CDR3 nucleotide sequence: TGCAGCGTTGAAGGGGTGCGGTACAATGAGCAGTTCTTC. Translating it yields CSVEGVRYNEQFF.

J is TRBJ2-1 and V is TRBV20-1; TRBD2 aligns across 7 bases. Trimming removed 6 bases from V and 3 bases from J; junction bases left unmatched: 8. This CDR3 has 14 amino acids. Looked up from germline, CDR1 is DFQATT and CDR2 is SNEGSKA (reference sequence). The CDR3, as DNA: TGCAGTGCGAGGACTAGTCTCCGCTACAATGAGCAGTTCTTC. Translating gives CSARTSLRYNEQFF.

The chain links TRBV7-9 to TRBJ2-1; TRBD1 matches 9 bases. The germline gives CDR1 SEHNR, CDR2 FQNEAQ (reference sequence). This CDR3 region has 17 residues. V dropped 2 bases and J dropped 1; count of bases not matched to a gene: 6. The CDR3, as DNA: TGTGCCAGCAGCTTACTCCACAGGGGGCAGTCCTACAATGAGCAGTTCTTC. It encodes CASSLLHRGQSYNEQFF.

The chain links TRBV7-3 to TRBJ2-6; D gene ambiguous. Trimming shortened V by 2 bases and J by 0 bases, and 8 bases separated the two germline ends. The CDR3 contains 16 residues. The germline CDR1 and CDR2 sequences are SGHTA and FQGTGA. CDR3 in DNA: TGTGCCAGCAGCTTATCGGGCAGCTCTGGGGCCAACGTCCTGACTTTC. This translates into CASSLSGSSGANVLTF.

This clonotype was observed once. CDR3 amino acids: CASSYSWTALGYNEQFF. The CDR3 DNA reads TGTGCCAGCAGTTACTCGTGGACAGCCCTGGGCTACAATGAGCAGTTCTTC. The J gene is TRBJ2-1, the V gene TRBV6-5, with D perhaps matching TRBD1 (6 bases). The germline gives CDR1 MNHEY, CDR2 SVGAGI. This CDR3 has 17 amino acids. V was shortened by 0 bases and J by 3 bases, with 15 bases between the two germline ends.

A note on this clonotype: Its ends do not fully match the called genes, so a read error is possible. This rearrangement joins TRBV4-3 to TRBJ2-3; tentatively, D is TRBD2 (6 bases). This CDR3 comprises 16 residues. CDR1 is LGHNA and CDR2 is YSLEER in the germline V gene. Here the CDR3 DNA reads TGCGCCAGCAGCCAAGATGCGGGGATGGGCACAGGTACGCAGTATTTT. It yields the protein CASSQDAGMGTGTQYF.

This chain links TRBV2 with TRBJ2-5; D uncertain. The CDR3 covers 13 residues. V was clipped by 7 bases and J by 5 bases, with 14 bases between them. Germline V gives CDR1 SNHLY, CDR2 FYNNEI. CDR3 coding DNA: TGTGCCAGCACGGTCAACACTGGGGAGACCCAGTACTTC. Translated, it gives CASTVNTGETQYF.

To note about this clonotype: At one of its ends the junction is not consistent with the germline gene, which may arise from a read error. This chain joins TRBV6-5 and TRBJ2-1; D is perhaps TRBD2 (6 bases). The CDR3 runs to 15 residues. The germline V gene encodes CDR1 MNHEY and CDR2 SVGAGI. CDR3 in DNA: TGTGCCGGCAGTTATACGGAGGGGAATTACAATGAGCAGTTCTTC. This encodes CAGSYTEGNYNEQFF.

The V call is TRBV28, the J call TRBJ2-3, with TRBD1 identical over 7 bases. V lost 5 bases to trimming and J lost 5 bases; unmatched junction nucleotides: 13. CDR1 and CDR2 (germline): MDHEN, SYDVKM. The CDR3 has 16 amino acids. The CDR3 DNA reads as TGTGCCAGCAGTACTATAAACATGACAGGGATAGATACGCAGTATTTT. Translated, it gives CASSTINMTGIDTQYF.

This clonotype has just a few counts. The V and J genes are TRBV20-1 and TRBJ2-7, with TRBD1 matching over 7 bases. Trimming cost V 6 bases and J 2 bases; bases outside gene matches: 4. The CDR3 has 12 amino acids. Germline CDR1 DFQATT, CDR2 SNEGSKA (reference sequence). The CDR3 loop is CSATGTAYEQYF. CDR3 coding DNA: TGCAGTGCAACAGGGACAGCCTACGAGCAGTACTTC.

This clonotype was found a few times. This chain links TRBV4-2 with TRBJ2-5, with D tentatively TRBD1 (6 bases). Germline V gene data show CDR1 as LGHNA and CDR2 as YNFKEQ. V lost 3 bases, J lost 4 bases, and 15 bases lay in between. The CDR3 is 15 amino acids. DNA for the CDR3: TGTGCCAGCAGCCAGAAACAGGGAGACGGAGAGACCCAGTACTTC. This codes for CASSQKQGDGETQYF.

This sequence joins TRBV7-9 and TRBJ1-5, with D unresolved. CDR3 length: 14 residues. Trimming shortened V by 5 bases and J by 0 bases, and 8 bases separated the two germline ends. CDR1 is SEHNR, CDR2 FQNEAQ, per germline (reference sequence). The CDR3 coding sequence is TGTGCCAGCAGCACAGACTATAGCAATCAGCCCCAGCATTTT. As protein: CASSTDYSNQPQHF.

This clonotype appeared once. This chain's CDR3 is CASSLRSGGYEQYF. In nucleotides, the CDR3 is TGCGCCAGCAGCTTGCGGAGCGGGGGCTACGAGCAGTACTTC. This chain connects TRBV5-1 to TRBJ2-4, with TRBD2 identical over 8 bases. Gene TRBJ2-7 matches the end of the DNA better, so the J call may be wrong. This CDR3 region has 14 residues. Per the germline V gene, CDR1 is SGHRS and CDR2 is YFSETQ.

J is TRBJ2-5 and V is TRBV4-3; 10 nucleotides line up with TRBD2. The CDR3 spans 15 residues. Germline V gives CDR1 LGHNA, CDR2 YSLEER. Trimming removed 2 bases from V and 3 bases from J; junction bases left unmatched: 3. The CDR3, as DNA: TGCGCCAGCAGCCAATTTGGACTAGCGGAAGAGACCCAGTACTTC. Amino acids: CASSQFGLAEETQYF.

The gene calls are TRBV3-1 and TRBJ2-2; TRBD1 is a possible D gene (6 bases). This CDR3 spans 18 amino acids. Per germline, CDR1 LGHDT and CDR2 YNNKEL (reference sequence). Trimming pared 4 bases from V and 0 bases from J, leaving 18 bases between. This CDR3 is CASSRLPGHGANTGELFF. DNA for the CDR3: TGTGCCAGCAGCCGCCTCCCGGGACACGGGGCGAACACCGGGGAGCTGTTTTTT.

This clonotype appeared a few times. The chain is built from TRBV7-9 and TRBJ2-7; TRBD1 matches at 11 bases. Germline V gene data show CDR1 as SEHNR and CDR2 as FQNEAQ (reference sequence). CDR3 length: 17 residues. Germline trimming cut 1 base from V and 3 bases from J; bases unmatched to any gene: 8. DNA of the CDR3: TGTGCCAGCAGCTTAGGAGGGACAGGGGGAAAAAGCTACGAGCAGTACTTC. It codes for CASSLGGTGGKSYEQYF.

This chain joins TRBV7-9 and TRBJ2-1; the match to TRBD2 covers 8 bases. Germline V gene sequence: CDR1 SEHNR, CDR2 FQNEAQ (reference sequence). Trimming removed 5 bases from V and 12 bases from J; junction bases left unmatched: 12. The CDR3 spans 14 residues. CDR3 bases: TGTGCCAGCAGCCGGATGGGGGGACTAGATACGCAGTTCTTC. It translates to CASSRMGGLDTQFF.

V is TRBV20-1 and J is TRBJ1-6, with D possibly being TRBD1 (5 bases). Trimming took off 4 bases at V and 10 bases at J, with 17 bases between the two ends. CDR1 and CDR2 from the germline V gene are DFQATT and SNEGSKA (reference sequence). CDR3 length: 14 amino acids. The CDR3 sequence is CSAKGPGADSPLHF. The DNA of the CDR3 is TGCAGTGCTAAAGGTCCCGGGGCTGACTCACCCCTCCACTTT.

Here the CDR3 DNA reads TGTGCCAGCAGCCCCCCCGGGGGGGGTCGCGAGCAGTACTTC. It yields the protein CASSPPGGGREQYF. J is TRBJ2-5 and V is TRBV3-1; 8 bases match TRBD2. Judging by the DNA end, TRBJ2-7 fits better; the J call may be wrong. CDR3 length: 14 residues. The V gene's germline CDR1 is LGHDT and CDR2 YNNKEL (reference sequence).

The chain couples TRBV3-1 to TRBJ1-2; D gene ambiguous. Germline CDR1 LGHDT, CDR2 YNNKEL (reference sequence). Between the trimmed V and J ends, which lost 4 bases and 2 bases, there was a span of 14 bases. This CDR3 is 15 amino acids long. In DNA, the CDR3 is TGTGCCAGCAGCCCCTTTGACGGGGAGAACTATGGCTACACCTTC. Translating gives CASSPFDGENYGYTF.

DNA for the CDR3: TGTGCCAGCTCACCTACAGGGCCCTTAGGCAATTCACCCCTCCACTTT. Protein: CASSPTGPLGNSPLHF. The rearrangement uses TRBV18 and TRBJ1-6; the D gene is possibly TRBD1 (6 bases). The CDR3 has 16 residues. Germline assignment: CDR1 KGHSH and CDR2 LQKENI. Trimming pared 3 bases from V and 7 bases from J, leaving 16 bases between.

The chain employs TRBV7-9 and TRBJ1-2; 10 nucleotides line up with TRBD1. The V and J ends lost 5 bases and 4 bases, in that order; junction bases with no gene match: 7. This CDR3 is built from 15 residues. Germline lookup yields CDR1 SEHNR and CDR2 FQNEAQ (reference sequence). The CDR3 DNA reads as TGTGCCAGCAGCGTTGGGACAGGGGAATCCTATGGCTACACCTTC. This encodes CASSVGTGESYGYTF.

This rearrangement joins TRBV2 to TRBJ2-1; 8 positions match TRBD1. Germline-derived CDR1 and CDR2 are SNHLY and FYNNEI. Trimming took 6 bases from V and 6 from J; bases not matched to a gene: 4. This CDR3 comprises 13 residues. The CDR3 spells CASSAQGANEQFF. The CDR3 DNA sequence: TGTGCCAGCAGCGCCCAGGGGGCCAATGAGCAGTTCTTC.

Regarding this clonotype: One end of the junction is discordant with germline, which a read error may explain. The J gene is TRBJ2-7, the V gene TRBV4-3; D might be TRBD1 (5 bases). In germline, CDR1 is LGHNA, CDR2 YSLEER. This CDR3 is built from 13 residues. The CDR3 region is CASSQGLGYEQYF. In DNA form, the CDR3 reads TGTGCCAGCAGCCAGGGTTTAGGTTACGAGCAGTACTTC.

This clonotype was picked up a small number of times. CDR3 sequence reads: CASSLGIAFGEQFF. For the CDR3, the DNA is TGCGCCAGCAGCTTAGGTATAGCGTTCGGTGAGCAGTTCTTC. V gene TRBV5-1 combines with J gene TRBJ2-1; D is possibly TRBD2 (5 bases). The germline V gene encodes CDR1 SGHRS and CDR2 YFSETQ. V was cut by 2 bases and J by 9 bases, with 15 bases left in between. The CDR3 covers 14 residues.

This rearrangement joins TRBV28 to TRBJ2-2; D remains unclear. V was trimmed by 3 bases and J by 8 bases, leaving 4 bases between them. The CDR3 is 11 residues long. CDR1 MDHEN and CDR2 SYDVKM come from the germline V gene. CDR3 sequence: CASSLVGELFF. Here the CDR3 DNA reads TGTGCCAGCAGTTTGGTGGGGGAGCTGTTTTTT.

The chain couples TRBV7-2 to TRBJ2-1; TRBD1 might be the D (6 bases). Germline V gene lookup returns CDR1 SGHTA and CDR2 FQGNSA. This CDR3 contains 15 residues. V was pared by 6 bases and J by 8 bases, with 20 bases between. The CDR3 region is CASRTPETGWHEQFF. The CDR3 DNA reads as TGTGCCAGCAGGACCCCCGAAACAGGGTGGCATGAGCAGTTCTTC.

This chain uses TRBV6-5 with TRBJ2-1, with 9 bases aligning to TRBD2. This CDR3 has 15 amino acids. V shed 2 bases and J 4 bases; nucleotides not matched to a gene: 3. Germline loops: CDR1 MNHEY, CDR2 SVGAGI. The CDR3 sequence is CASSYEAGGYNEQFF. CDR3 sequence (DNA): TGTGCCAGCAGTTACGAAGCGGGGGGTTACAATGAGCAGTTCTTC.

This clonotype was observed a handful of times. The J gene is TRBJ2-1, the V gene TRBV9; 10 positions agree with TRBD1. In germline, CDR1 is SGDLS, CDR2 YYNGEE. J gave up 7 bases and V 6 bases, and 7 bases lay outside the gene matches. The CDR3 length is 14 residues. The CDR3 DNA sequence: TGTGCCAGCAACCGGGACAGGGGTGGGAATGAGCAGTTCTTC. It is translated as CASNRDRGGNEQFF.

There are a few counts of this clonotype. The genes are TRBV18 and TRBJ2-7, with 10 bases matching TRBD1. Germline V gene lookup returns CDR1 KGHSH and CDR2 LQKENI. The CDR3 loop spans 15 amino acids. After removal of 5 bases from V and 4 bases from J, the junction contained 8 bases not matched to a gene. The CDR3 sequence: CASSAGTGVGYEQYF. The CDR3 region has the DNA TGTGCCAGCTCAGCAGGGACAGGGGTCGGTTACGAGCAGTACTTC.